These 22 T cell receptor beta chains came from one sample sequenced in a study of T cells in Graves' hyperthyroidism and ophthalmopathy. There were TCR beta CDR3 regions amplified from RNA transcripts. HTBI primers drove first-round RT-PCR of the TCR CDR3. TCRdb reprocessed the multiplex PCR reads via MiXCR and lists one record per CDR3 protein. The top ten hold about 16% of the sample, which has 300,000 to 350,000 distinct CDR3 sequences, around 18% seen once. The sequenced sample was blood. These receptors all come from a woman between 35 and 50 years old with Graves' ophthalmopathy.

The V call is TRBV7-8, the J call TRBJ2-5; D gene ambiguous. The CDR3 length is 13 residues. Germline V gives CDR1 SGHVS, CDR2 FQNEAQ. The V end was cut by 5 bases, the J end by 2 bases, with 9 bases between. The CDR3 sequence is CASSPRAQETQYF. The CDR3 nucleotides read TGTGCCAGCAGCCCACGGGCGCAAGAGACCCAGTACTTC. Supplemented by reference TRBV7-8 and TRBJ2-5, the full variable domain reads GAGVSQSPRYKVAKRGQDVALRCDPISGHVSLFWYQQALGQGPEFLTYFQNEAQLDKSGLPSDRFFAERPEGSVSTLKIQRTQQEDSAVYLCASSPRAQETQYFGPGTRLLVL.

In this sample, this clonotype turned up many times. This chain uses TRBV4-1 with TRBJ1-1, with unresolved D. V was clipped by 2 bases and J by 1 base, with 8 bases between them. Per germline, CDR1 MGHRA and CDR2 YSYEKL. The CDR3 consists of 14 residues. The CDR3 bases are TGCGCCAGCAGCCAACCCGCGGAGAACACTGAAGCTTTCTTT. Encoded protein: CASSQPAENTEAFF.

The table lists this clonotype with many counts. This CDR3 fails to terminate in the conserved phenylalanine or tryptophan, so it likely reflects a read error. The chain joins TRBV12-3 or TRBV12-4 to TRBJ1-1; TRBD1 matches at 8 bases. V lost 5 bases, J lost 4 bases, and 6 bases stayed unmatched. The CDR3 spans 14 residues. In nucleotides, the CDR3 is TGTGCCAGCAGTCCCGAGACAGGGGCCACTGAAGCTTTCCTT. It encodes CASSPETGATEAFL.

This chain links TRBV19 with TRBJ2-5, with D perhaps matching TRBD2 (6 bases). The CDR3 sequence is 13 residues long. V was trimmed by 8 bases and J by 4 bases, leaving 14 bases between them. Germline CDR1 reads LNHDA; CDR2 reads SQIVND (reference sequence). For the CDR3, the DNA is TGTGCCAGTGCGGGGAGCAGAGGAGAGACCCAGTACTTC. This encodes CASAGSRGETQYF.

This clonotype was counted at least ten times. The rearrangement uses TRBV19 and TRBJ2-6, with no clear D. The germline V gene has CDR1 LNHDA and CDR2 SQIVND (reference sequence). The V end lost 4 bases, the J end lost 1 base, and 11 bases lay between the germline ends. There are 16 residues in the CDR3. The CDR3 coding sequence is TGTGCCAGTAGTACGTACAGAAGGTCTGGGGCCAACGTCCTGACTTTC. Protein: CASSTYRRSGANVLTF.

This clonotype was seen ten or more times. The chain employs TRBV29-1 and TRBJ1-2, with a weak D call TRBD1 (6 bases). CDR3 length: 13 amino acids. V shed 1 base and J shed 6 bases, with 12 bases lying between them. CDR1 is SQVTM and CDR2 is ANQGSEA in the germline V gene. The CDR3 is CSVEGQGINGYTF. In nucleotides, the CDR3 is TGCAGCGTTGAAGGTCAGGGGATTAATGGCTACACCTTC.

The chain has TRBV2 and TRBJ2-7; the D gene is possibly TRBD1 (6 bases). Between the trimmed V and J ends, which lost 4 bases and 4 bases, there was a span of 14 bases. CDR1 is SNHLY, CDR2 FYNNEI, per germline. CDR3 length equals 14 residues. The CDR3 sequence: CASSGQPGAYEQYF. CDR3 sequence (DNA): TGTGCCAGCAGTGGCCAGCCAGGGGCGTACGAGCAGTACTTC.

This clonotype was found many times. The chain uses TRBV4-1 and TRBJ2-7; 8 bases match TRBD1. Germline-derived CDR1 and CDR2 are MGHRA and YSYEKL. V was clipped by 9 bases and J by 5 bases; unmatched bases: 9. This CDR3 is built from 13 residues. CDR3: CASSLAGGDEQYF. In nucleotides, the CDR3 is TGCGCCAGTTCGCTCGCAGGGGGCGACGAGCAGTACTTC.

This clonotype was picked up many times. This chain links TRBV30 with TRBJ2-4, with D possibly being TRBD1 (5 bases). The CDR3 is 14 amino acids. Germline CDR1 is GTSNPN and CDR2 is SVGIG (reference sequence). Deletions cut 3 bases from V and 0 bases from J, with 9 bases between. The CDR3 nucleotides are TGTGCCTGGAGAGGGGCAGTAGCCAAAAACATTCAGTACTTC. It is translated as CAWRGAVAKNIQYF.

V usage is TRBV18 and J usage is TRBJ2-7; 10 positions agree with TRBD2. CDR1 and CDR2 (germline): KGHSH, LQKENI. The CDR3 extends over 16 amino acids. J gave up 7 bases and V 0 bases, and 9 bases lay outside the gene matches. DNA of the CDR3: TGTGCCAGCTCACCACCGCTAAGCGGGGGGGCTCTAGAGCAGTACTTC. Translating gives CASSPPLSGGALEQYF.

This clonotype showed up many times. The chain uses TRBV6-4 and TRBJ2-2, with TRBD2 as a possible D gene (6 bases). The CDR3 spans 14 residues. Germline CDR1 is MRHNA and CDR2 is SNTAGT. V was trimmed by 3 bases and J by 4 bases, leaving 9 bases between them. CDR3 nucleotide sequence: TGTGCCAGCAGTGAGGTGGGGGGCACCGGGGAGCTGTTTTTT. Its protein product is CASSEVGGTGELFF.

In this sample, this clonotype turned up many times. This chain links TRBV7-2 with TRBJ2-2; D is unresolved. With 8 bases removed from V and 4 bases from J, the gap between germline ends came to 11 bases. The CDR3 is 13 residues long. CDR1 SGHTA and CDR2 FQGNSA come from the germline V gene. CDR3 region: CASGRIFTGELFF. CDR3 in DNA: TGTGCCAGCGGCCGCATATTCACCGGGGAGCTGTTTTTT.

This clonotype appeared once. The chain recombines TRBV9 with TRBJ2-7; TRBD2 is a possible D gene (6 bases). This CDR3 has 15 amino acids. Germline values: CDR1 SGDLS, CDR2 YYNGEE. V was clipped by 4 bases and J by 2 bases, with 16 bases between them. CDR3 bases: TGTGCCAGCAGCCCCTTCGGCCGCGGGGCCTACGAGCAGTACTTC. This codes for CASSPFGRGAYEQYF.

This clonotype was detected ten times or more. The chain combines TRBV6-5 with TRBJ2-5; TRBD1 aligns across 9 bases. The trim removed 4 bases at V and 2 bases at J, leaving 8 bases unmatched. Germline V gives CDR1 MNHEY, CDR2 SVGAGI. The CDR3 spans 16 residues. The CDR3 DNA is TGTGCCAGCAGTTCTGGGGGGACAGGGATACAAGAGACCCAGTACTTC. Encoded protein: CASSSGGTGIQETQYF.

This clonotype was counted many times. The rearrangement joins TRBV7-9 to TRBJ2-7; a weak D match, TRBD1 (6 bases). Germline V gene lookup returns CDR1 SEHNR and CDR2 FQNEAQ (reference sequence). V lost 4 bases, J lost 4 bases, and 17 bases lay in between. CDR3 length: 15 amino acids. The CDR3 here is CASSSFRGAKYEQYF. CDR3 nucleotide sequence: TGTGCCAGCAGCTCCTTCAGGGGAGCGAAGTACGAGCAGTACTTC.

Ten or more counts support this clonotype. The CDR3 sequence is CASSVGGRATEAFF. CDR3 nucleotide sequence: TGTGCCAGCAGTGTAGGTGGCCGTGCCACTGAAGCTTTCTTT. The chain joins TRBV7-2 to TRBJ1-1, with D hard to call. Germline CDR1 SGHTA, CDR2 FQGNSA. Trimming removed 6 bases at V and 4 bases at J, with 15 bases between. This CDR3 contains 14 residues. Full variable domain (remainder filled in from reference TRBV7-2 and TRBJ1-1): GAGVSQSPSNKVTEKGKDVELRCDPISGHTALYWYRQSLGQGLEFLIYFQGNSAPDKSGLPSDRFSAERTGGSVSTLTIQRTQQEDSAVYLCASSVGGRATEAFFGQGTRLTVV.

This chain uses TRBV12-3 or TRBV12-4 with TRBJ1-1; D uncertain. This CDR3 has 15 residues. The V gene lost 3 bases and the J gene lost 0 bases, with 11 bases spanning the gap. The CDR3: CASSFLGRLNTEAFF. The CDR3 nucleotides read TGTGCCAGCAGTTTTCTCGGACGGCTGAACACTGAAGCTTTCTTT.

As concerns this clonotype: This may be a read error, as it is one base from a much larger clone. The chain links TRBV28 to TRBJ1-6; 9 bases line up with TRBD1. This CDR3 comprises 15 residues. The germline V gene encodes CDR1 MDHEN and CDR2 SYDVKM. Trimming took 10 bases from V and 8 from J; bases not matched to a gene: 12. The CDR3 is CAIPGAGQGDSPLHF. CDR3 in DNA: TGTGCCATCCCTGGGGCGGGACAGGGTGATTCACCCCTCCACTTT.

This clonotype was picked up many times. V and J are TRBV28 and TRBJ2-7, with unresolved D. This CDR3 spans 11 amino acids. The germline gives CDR1 MDHEN, CDR2 SYDVKM. Trimming removed 3 bases from V and 2 bases from J, with 2 bases in between. The CDR3: CASSFTYEQYF. CDR3 sequence (DNA): TGTGCCAGCAGTTTCACCTACGAGCAGTACTTC.

The table lists this clonotype with many counts. This chain uses TRBV29-1 with TRBJ1-5; D is possibly TRBD1 (6 bases). With 6 bases removed from V and 4 bases from J, the gap between germline ends came to 13 bases. This CDR3 has 13 residues. From germline, CDR1 is SQVTM and CDR2 ANQGSEA. This CDR3 reads CSVSSDRNQPQHF. The CDR3, as DNA: TGCAGCGTGTCTTCGGACAGAAATCAGCCCCAGCATTTT.

Many counts were recorded for this clonotype. The gene calls are TRBV11-1 and TRBJ2-6; D remains ambiguous. The CDR3 has 16 amino acids. Trimming left V 3 bases short and J 0 bases short, with 9 bases between. The germline CDR1 and CDR2 sequences are SGHAT and FQDESV (reference sequence). The CDR3 protein is CASSFLRPSGANVLTF. In DNA form, the CDR3 reads TGTGCCAGCAGCTTTTTACGGCCCTCTGGGGCCAACGTCCTGACTTTC.

The sample holds many counts of this clonotype. J is TRBJ2-5 and V is TRBV20-1; no reliable D call. The V gene's germline CDR1 is DFQATT and CDR2 SNEGSKA (reference sequence). V lost 5 bases, J lost 2 bases, and 15 bases lay in between. The CDR3 extends over 14 amino acids. The CDR3, as DNA: TGCAGTGCTCCCCGGGTCCTCCGGCAAGAGACCCAGTACTTC. This gives the protein CSAPRVLRQETQYF.